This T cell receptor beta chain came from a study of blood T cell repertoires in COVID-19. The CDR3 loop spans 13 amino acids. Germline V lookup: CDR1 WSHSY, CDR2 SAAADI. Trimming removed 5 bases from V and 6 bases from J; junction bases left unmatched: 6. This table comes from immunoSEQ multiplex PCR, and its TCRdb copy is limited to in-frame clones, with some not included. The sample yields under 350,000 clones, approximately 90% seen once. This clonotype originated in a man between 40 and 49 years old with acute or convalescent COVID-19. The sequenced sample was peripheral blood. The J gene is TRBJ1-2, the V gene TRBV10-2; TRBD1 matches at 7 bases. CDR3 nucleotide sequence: TGCGCCAGCAGTTCTCGACAGGGACATGGCTACACCTTC. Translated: CASSSRQGHGYTF.